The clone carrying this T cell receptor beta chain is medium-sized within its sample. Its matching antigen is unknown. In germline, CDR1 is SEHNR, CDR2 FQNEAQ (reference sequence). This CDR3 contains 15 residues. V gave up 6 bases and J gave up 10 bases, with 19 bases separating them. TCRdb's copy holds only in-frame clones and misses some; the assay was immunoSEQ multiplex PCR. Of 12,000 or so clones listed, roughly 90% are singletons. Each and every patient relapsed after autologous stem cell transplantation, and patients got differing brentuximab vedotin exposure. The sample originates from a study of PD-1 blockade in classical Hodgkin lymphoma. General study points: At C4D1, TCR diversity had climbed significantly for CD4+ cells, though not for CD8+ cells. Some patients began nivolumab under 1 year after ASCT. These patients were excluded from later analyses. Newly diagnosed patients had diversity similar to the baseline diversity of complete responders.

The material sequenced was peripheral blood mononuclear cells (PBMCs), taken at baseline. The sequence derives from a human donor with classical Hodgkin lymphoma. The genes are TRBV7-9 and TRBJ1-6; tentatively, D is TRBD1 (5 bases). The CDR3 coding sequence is TGTGCCAGCAGATCAAGTGGGGGGAGTAACTCACCCCTCCACTTT. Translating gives CASRSSGGSNSPLHF.